The 13 T cell receptor beta chains below come from one sample, sequenced in a study of blood T cell repertoires in COVID-19. Produced via immunoSEQ multiplex PCR; TCRdb's table is partial and in-frame only. The table includes under 150,000 clones, about 88% detected once. Sequenced material: peripheral blood. These receptors originate from a human donor in a cohort sampled during active COVID-19.

J is TRBJ2-1 and V is TRBV7-2, with a weak D call TRBD1 (5 bases). This CDR3 has 15 residues. CDR1 is SGHTA, CDR2 FQGNSA, per germline. V was trimmed by 6 bases and J by 4 bases, leaving 16 bases between them. The DNA for the CDR3 is TGTGCCAGCAGGGATGGGGCAGTTTGGTACAATGAGCAGTTCTTC. It is translated as CASRDGAVWYNEQFF. Variable domain in full (rest from reference TRBV7-2 and TRBJ2-1): GAGVSQSPSNKVTEKGKDVELRCDPISGHTALYWYRQSLGQGLEFLIYFQGNSAPDKSGLPSDRFSAERTGGSVSTLTIQRTQQEDSAVYLCASRDGAVWYNEQFFGPGTRLTVL.

The genes are TRBV3-1 (or the pseudogene TRBV3-2) and TRBJ2-3; 12 positions match TRBD2. The J segment lost 4 bases and the V segment lost 3 bases, leaving 2 bases of the junction unmatched. This CDR3 has 15 amino acids. Germline V gene lookup returns CDR1 LGHDT and CDR2 YNNKEL (reference sequence). The CDR3 DNA follows: TGTGCCAGCAGCCACCTAGCGGGAGGGGCAGATACGCAGTATTTT. Protein: CASSHLAGGADTQYF.

This clone was recorded once. This chain joins TRBV5-4 and TRBJ1-6, with 7 bases fitting TRBD1. This CDR3 has 16 amino acids. The V and J ends lost 4 bases and 7 bases, in that order; junction bases with no gene match: 11. Germline loops: CDR1 SGHNT, CDR2 YYREEE (reference sequence). The CDR3 DNA sequence: TGTGCCAGCAGCACGGACCTGGACAGGAGGAATTCACCCCTCCACTTT. Translating it yields CASSTDLDRRNSPLHF.

The chain links TRBV3-1 (or the pseudogene TRBV3-2) to TRBJ1-1; possibly TRBD1 for D (5 bases). Germline CDR1 reads LGHDT; CDR2 reads YNNKEL (reference sequence). V lost 5 bases to trimming and J lost 3 bases, with 13 bases between them. This CDR3 has 14 amino acids. CDR3 coding DNA: TGTGCCAGCAGCGGCTGGGGGGTGGACACTGAAGCTTTCTTT. Translated, it gives CASSGWGVDTEAFF.

The chain joins TRBV7-9 to TRBJ2-6; perhaps TRBD1 as D (5 bases). Germline V lookup: CDR1 SEHNR, CDR2 FQNEAQ (reference sequence). Trimming removed 3 bases at V and 1 base at J, with 13 bases between. The CDR3 is 17 amino acids. The CDR3 sequence is CASSFLGEVSGANVLTF. In DNA, the CDR3 is TGTGCCAGCAGCTTCTTAGGGGAAGTTTCTGGGGCCAACGTCCTGACTTTC.

CDR3 DNA sequence: TGCAGCGGGGGACAGCATGAAGCTTTCTTT. Translation: CSGGQHEAFF. This sequence joins TRBV29-1 and TRBJ1-1; 7 bases align to TRBD1. Trimming at V came to 7 bases and at J to 7 bases, leaving 3 bases not matched to a gene. CDR1 is SQVTM and CDR2 is ANQGSEA in the germline V gene. The CDR3 has 10 amino acids.

V gene TRBV2 combines with J gene TRBJ2-3, with 7 bases lining up with TRBD2. Germline CDR1 reads SNHLY; CDR2 reads FYNNEI. The ends lost 4 bases at V and 0 bases at J; junction bases unmatched: 1. This CDR3 contains 14 residues. The CDR3 protein is CASSVGGSTDTQYF. CDR3 DNA: TGTGCCAGCAGTGTGGGGGGGAGCACAGATACGCAGTATTTT.

This clone came up once. The chain recombines TRBV30 with TRBJ2-7; TRBD1 is a possible D gene (5 bases). V lost 3 bases, J lost 7 bases, and 10 bases lay in between. This CDR3 comprises 11 residues. CDR1 and CDR2 from the germline V gene are GTSNPN and SVGIG (reference sequence). The CDR3 DNA sequence: TGTGCCTGGAGCCACCCAGGGGAGCAGTACTTC. Encoded protein: CAWSHPGEQYF. Full variable domain (missing parts from reference TRBV30 and TRBJ2-7): SQTIHQWPATLVQPVGSPLSLECTVEGTSNPNLYWYRQAAGRGLQLLFYSVGIGQISSEVPQNLSASRPQDRQFILSSKKLLLSDSGFYLCAWSHPGEQYFGPGTRLTVT.

V usage is TRBV24-1 and J usage is TRBJ2-5; tentative D call: TRBD2 (7 bases). The CDR3 loop spans 15 amino acids. Germline V gives CDR1 KGHDR, CDR2 SFDVKD. Trimming removed 0 bases from V and 5 bases from J, with 12 bases in between. The CDR3 bases are TGTGCCACCAGTGATTTGAAGGGAGGGGGGGAGACCCAGTACTTC. Translation gives CATSDLKGGGETQYF.

This rearrangement joins TRBV15 to TRBJ2-3; 9 bases fit TRBD1. Germline trimming cut 4 bases from V and 7 bases from J; bases unmatched to any gene: 15. Germline CDR1 LNHNV, CDR2 YYDKDF (reference sequence). This CDR3 is built from 17 residues. CDR3 amino acids: CATSIDLGTGIRNTQYF. In DNA, the CDR3 is TGTGCCACCAGCATCGACCTAGGGACAGGGATTAGGAATACGCAGTATTTT.

On this clone: Relative to the germline gene, one junction end is altered; a read error may explain this. V and J are TRBV7-7 and TRBJ2-3; 9 bases match TRBD2. CDR3 length equals 16 residues. The germline V gene has CDR1 SSHAT and CDR2 FNYEAQ (reference sequence). CDR3 sequence: CASSSGIAGGTDTQYF. DNA of the CDR3: TGTGCTAGCAGCTCCGGGATAGCGGGGGGCACAGATACGCAGTATTTT.

The J gene is TRBJ2-1, the V gene TRBV7-3; the D gene is possibly TRBD1 (5 bases). Germline V gene sequence: CDR1 SGHTA, CDR2 FQGTGA. Trimming took off 2 bases at V and 10 bases at J, with 15 bases between the two ends. The CDR3 length is 14 residues. The CDR3 spells CASSLYHGAGEQFF. In nucleotides, the CDR3 is TGTGCCAGCAGCTTATACCATGGGGCCGGGGAGCAGTTCTTC. Looking up the rest from reference TRBV7-3 and TRBJ2-1 gives the full variable domain: GAGVSQTPSNKVTEKGKYVELRCDPISGHTALYWYRQSLGQGPEFLIYFQGTGAADDSGLPNDRFFAVRPEGSVSTLKIQRTERGDSAVYLCASSLYHGAGEQFFGPGTRLTVL.

V is TRBV6-2 or TRBV6-3 and J is TRBJ2-7, with TRBD2 as a possible D gene (6 bases). V was clipped by 6 bases and J by 0 bases, with 24 bases between them. Germline-derived CDR1 and CDR2 are MNHEY and SVGEGT. There are 18 residues in the CDR3. The CDR3 region has the DNA TGTGCCAGCAGCTTACCTTTGGGCGGGGATCGTGGCTCCTACGAGCAGTACTTC. It is translated as CASSLPLGGDRGSYEQYF.